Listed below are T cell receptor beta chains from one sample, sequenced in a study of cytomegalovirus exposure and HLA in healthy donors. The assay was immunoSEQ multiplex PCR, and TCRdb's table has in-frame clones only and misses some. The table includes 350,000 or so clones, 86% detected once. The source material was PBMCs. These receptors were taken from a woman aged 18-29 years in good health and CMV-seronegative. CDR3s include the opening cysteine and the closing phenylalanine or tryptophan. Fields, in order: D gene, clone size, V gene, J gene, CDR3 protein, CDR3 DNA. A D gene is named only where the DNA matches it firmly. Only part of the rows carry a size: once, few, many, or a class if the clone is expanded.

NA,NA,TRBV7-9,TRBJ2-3,CASRGSGTDTQYF,TGTGCCAGCAGAGGTAGCGGTACAGATACGCAGTATTTT
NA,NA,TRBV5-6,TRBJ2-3,CASTNPRDTDTQYF,TGTGCCAGCACCAACCCGCGGGATACAGATACGCAGTATTTT
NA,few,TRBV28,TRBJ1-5,CAMGADNQPQHF,TGTGCTATGGGGGCTGACAATCAGCCCCAGCATTTT
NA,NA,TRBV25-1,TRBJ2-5,CASSGDSGQETQYF,TGTGCCAGCAGTGGAGATAGCGGCCAAGAGACCCAGTACTTC
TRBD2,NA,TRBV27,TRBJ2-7,CASSPSTGGGREQYF,TGTGCCAGCAGTCCTTCGACGGGGGGAGGTAGGGAGCAGTACTTC
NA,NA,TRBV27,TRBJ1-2,CASSLGLENYYGYTF,TGTGCCAGCAGCTTAGGCCTGGAGAATTACTATGGCTACACCTTC
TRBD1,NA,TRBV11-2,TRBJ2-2,CASSPWAKGGLGTGELFF,TGTGCCAGCAGCCCCTGGGCCAAAGGGGGCTTGGGGACCGGGGAGCTGTTTTTT
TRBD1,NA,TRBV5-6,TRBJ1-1,CASSLLGTGEPGAFF,TGTGCCAGCAGCTTGCTAGGGACAGGTGAGCCGGGGGCTTTCTTT
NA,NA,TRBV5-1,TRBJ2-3,CATSTGGGAADTQYF,TGCGCCACCTCAACAGGGGGGGGTGCTGCAGATACGCAGTATTTT
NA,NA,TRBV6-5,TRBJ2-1,CASSYPVLEQFF,TGTGCCAGCAGTTACCCGGTCCTGGAGCAGTTCTTC
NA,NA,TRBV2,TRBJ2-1,CASSERGWSGEQFF,TGTGCCAGCAGTGAACGGGGGTGGAGTGGTGAGCAGTTCTTC
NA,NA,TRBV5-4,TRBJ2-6,CASSLVQGTGGANVLTF,TGTGCCAGCAGCTTGGTACAGGGTACGGGTGGGGCCAACGTCCTGACTTTC
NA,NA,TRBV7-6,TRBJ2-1,CASSLRVVSYNEQFF,TGTGCCAGCAGCTTGAGGGTGGTCTCCTACAATGAGCAGTTCTTC
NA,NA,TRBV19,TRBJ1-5,CASTSGGPNQPQHF,TGTGCCAGTACCTCCGGGGGGCCCAATCAGCCCCAGCATTTT
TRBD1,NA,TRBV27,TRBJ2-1,CASCHRDREYNEQFF,TGTGCCAGCTGTCACAGGGACAGAGAATACAATGAGCAGTTCTTC
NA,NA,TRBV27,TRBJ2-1,CASMRGGTYVSYNEQFF,TGTGCCAGCATGAGGGGGGGCACTTATGTTTCCTACAATGAGCAGTTCTTC
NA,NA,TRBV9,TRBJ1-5,CASSVEGGNNQPQHF,TGTGCCAGCAGCGTCGAGGGAGGGAACAATCAGCCCCAGCATTTT
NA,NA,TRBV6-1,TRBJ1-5,CASSDYLWTQPQHF,TGTGCCAGCAGTGACTATTTGTGGACACAGCCCCAGCATTTT
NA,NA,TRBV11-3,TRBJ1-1,CASSYARNTEAFF,TGTGCCAGCAGCTACGCTAGGAACACTGAAGCTTTCTTT
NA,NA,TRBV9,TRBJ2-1,CASSVGQSLDNEQFF,TGTGCCAGCAGCGTAGGACAGTCGCTGGACAATGAGCAGTTCTTC
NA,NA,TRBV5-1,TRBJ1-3,CASSLDSGDGNTIYF,TGCGCCAGCAGCTTGGACTCGGGGGATGGAAACACCATATATTTT
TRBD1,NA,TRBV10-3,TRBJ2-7,CAISEGRDREVYEQYF,TGTGCCATCAGTGAGGGAAGGGACAGGGAAGTCTACGAGCAGTACTTC
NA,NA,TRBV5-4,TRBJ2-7,CASSSWLANEQYF,TGTGCCAGCAGCTCCTGGCTAGCGAACGAGCAGTACTTC
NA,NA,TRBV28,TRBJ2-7,CASSPTGGTLSYEQYF,TGTGCCAGCAGCCCCACGGGGGGCACACTCTCCTACGAGCAGTACTTC
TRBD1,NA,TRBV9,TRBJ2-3,CASSVGGTVTDTQYF,TGTGCCAGCAGCGTAGGGGGGACAGTTACAGATACGCAGTATTTT
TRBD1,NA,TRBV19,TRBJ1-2,CASSIQNRGLPYGYTF,TGTGCCAGTAGTATCCAGAACAGGGGACTGCCCTATGGCTACACCTTC
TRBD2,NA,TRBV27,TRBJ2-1,CASSFGTSGYNEQFF,TGTGCCAGCAGTTTCGGGACTAGCGGATACAATGAGCAGTTCTTC
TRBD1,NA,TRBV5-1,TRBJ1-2,CASSPRGDRDGGYTF,TGCGCCAGCAGCCCGAGGGGGGACAGGGATGGTGGCTACACCTTC
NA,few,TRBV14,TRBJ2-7,CASSLTVPYEQYF,TGTGCCAGCAGCTTGACAGTCCCCTACGAGCAGTACTTC
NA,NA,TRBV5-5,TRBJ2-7,CASSLAQTTSSYEQYF,TGTGCCAGCAGCTTGGCCCAGACGACATCCTCCTACGAGCAGTACTTC
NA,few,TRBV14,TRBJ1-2,CASSPSENYGYTF,TGTGCCAGCAGCCCTTCCGAGAACTATGGCTACACCTTC
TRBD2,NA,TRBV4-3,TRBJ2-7,CASSQEVQLAGATSYEQYF,TGCGCCAGCAGCCAAGAGGTGCAACTAGCGGGAGCCACCTCCTACGAGCAGTACTTC
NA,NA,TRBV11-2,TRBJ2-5,CASKYRRQETQYF,TGTGCCAGCAAGTACAGGCGACAAGAGACCCAGTACTTC
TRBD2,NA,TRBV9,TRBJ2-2,CASSVGGLAGLNTGELFF,TGTGCCAGCAGCGTGGGGGGACTAGCGGGACTAAACACCGGGGAGCTGTTTTTT
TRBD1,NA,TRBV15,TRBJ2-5,CATSRVPGQHQETQYF,TGTGCCACCAGCAGAGTCCCGGGACAGCATCAAGAGACCCAGTACTTC
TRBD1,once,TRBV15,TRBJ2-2,CATSTGGANTGELFF,TGTGCCACCAGCACAGGGGGCGCGAACACCGGGGAGCTGTTTTTT
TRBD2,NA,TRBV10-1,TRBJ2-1,CASRLAGALSYNEQFF,TGCGCCAGCAGATTAGCGGGAGCTCTCTCCTACAATGAGCAGTTCTTC
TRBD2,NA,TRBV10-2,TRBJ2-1,CASSEYGLAAGSYNEQFF,TGCGCCAGCAGTGAGTACGGACTAGCGGCCGGAAGCTACAATGAGCAGTTCTTC
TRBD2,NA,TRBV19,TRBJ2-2,CASSMASGRTGELFF,TGTGCCAGTAGTATGGCTAGCGGGAGAACCGGGGAGCTGTTTTTT
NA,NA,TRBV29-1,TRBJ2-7,CSVGSGYEQYF,TGCAGCGTTGGGAGTGGCTACGAGCAGTACTTC
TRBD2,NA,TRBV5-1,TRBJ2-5,CASSLEASGSSAETQYF,TGCGCCAGCAGCTTGGAGGCTAGCGGGAGCTCCGCGGAGACCCAGTACTTC
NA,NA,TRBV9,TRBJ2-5,CASSVDGLYQETQYF,TGTGCCAGCAGCGTAGATGGACTGTACCAAGAGACCCAGTACTTC
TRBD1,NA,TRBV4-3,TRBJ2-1,CASSPARDRSLNEQFF,TGCGCCAGCAGCCCCGCACGGGACAGGTCCCTCAATGAGCAGTTCTTC
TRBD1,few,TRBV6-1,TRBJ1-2,CASSESGQGATNYGYTF,TGTGCCAGCAGTGAATCGGGACAGGGGGCGACTAACTATGGCTACACCTTC
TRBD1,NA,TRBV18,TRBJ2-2,CASSPGQGWTGELFF,TGTGCCAGCTCACCGGGACAGGGATGGACCGGGGAGCTGTTTTTT
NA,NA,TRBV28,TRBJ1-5,CASSLYSLQHF,TGTGCCAGCAGTTTATATTCCCTACAGCATTTT
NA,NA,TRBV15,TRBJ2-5,CATSREARQETQYF,TGTGCCACCAGCAGAGAGGCTAGGCAAGAGACCCAGTACTTC
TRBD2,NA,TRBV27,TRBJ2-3,CASSLTLGLAGFGLDTQYF,TGTGCCAGCAGTTTGACCTTAGGACTAGCGGGATTTGGTTTAGATACGCAGTATTTT
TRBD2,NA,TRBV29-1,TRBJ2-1,CSVEGSGSGIHEQFF,TGCAGCGTTGAGGGTAGCGGGAGTGGGATCCATGAGCAGTTCTTC
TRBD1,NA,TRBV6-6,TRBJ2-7,CASSYRDRGGEQYF,TGTGCCAGCAGTTACAGGGACAGAGGCGGGGAGCAGTACTTC
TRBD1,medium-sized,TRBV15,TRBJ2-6,CATSRGQGGANVLTF,TGTGCCACCAGCAGAGGACAGGGTGGGGCCAACGTCCTGACTTTC
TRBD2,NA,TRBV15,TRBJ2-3,CATSQAGGPVTQYF,TGTGCCACCAGCCAAGCGGGAGGGCCAGTTACGCAGTATTTT